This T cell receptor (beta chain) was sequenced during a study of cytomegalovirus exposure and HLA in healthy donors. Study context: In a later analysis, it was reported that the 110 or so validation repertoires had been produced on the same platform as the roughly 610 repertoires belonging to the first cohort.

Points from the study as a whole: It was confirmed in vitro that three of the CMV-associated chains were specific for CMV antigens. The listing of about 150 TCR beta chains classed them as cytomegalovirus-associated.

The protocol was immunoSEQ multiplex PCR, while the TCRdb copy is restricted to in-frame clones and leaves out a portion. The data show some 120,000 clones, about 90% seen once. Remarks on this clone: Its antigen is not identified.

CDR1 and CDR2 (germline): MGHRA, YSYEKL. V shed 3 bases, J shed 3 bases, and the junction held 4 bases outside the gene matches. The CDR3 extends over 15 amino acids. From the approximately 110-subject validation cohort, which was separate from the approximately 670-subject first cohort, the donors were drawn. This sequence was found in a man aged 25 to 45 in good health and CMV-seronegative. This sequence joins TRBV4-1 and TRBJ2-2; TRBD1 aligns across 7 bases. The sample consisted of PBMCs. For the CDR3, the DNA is TGCGCCAGCAGCCATCGGGACAGCTACACCGGGGAGCTGTTTTTT. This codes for CASSHRDSYTGELFF.